The 25 T cell receptor beta chains presented below share a single source sample, sequenced in a study of blood T cell repertoires in COVID-19. Clones were sequenced by immunoSEQ multiplex PCR, and TCRdb holds only the in-frame ones, with some missing. The table lists 130,000 to 150,000 clones, over 75% of them singletons. Sequencing was carried out using peripheral blood. These receptors were obtained from a woman aged 55-75 years with active COVID-19.

The genes are TRBV6-2 or TRBV6-3 and TRBJ2-1; D may be TRBD2 (5 bases). The CDR3 spans 13 residues. The germline gives CDR1 MNHEY, CDR2 SVGEGT. The V and J ends lost 2 bases and 7 bases respectively, with 9 bases between them. The CDR3 loop is CASSYTGINEQFF. Here the CDR3 DNA reads TGTGCCAGCAGTTACACGGGAATTAATGAGCAGTTCTTC.

The V and J genes are TRBV5-4 and TRBJ2-1, with D maybe TRBD2 (6 bases). The CDR3 covers 16 residues. Germline loops: CDR1 SGHNT, CDR2 YYREEE (reference sequence). V gave up 0 bases and J gave up 5 bases, with 15 bases separating them. This chain's CDR3 is CASSLGGSSAHNEQFF. CDR3 DNA: TGTGCCAGCAGCTTGGGGGGCTCTAGCGCCCACAATGAGCAGTTCTTC.

This chain joins TRBV7-9 and TRBJ2-5; possible D gene TRBD1, 5 bases. Germline values: CDR1 SEHNR, CDR2 FQNEAQ (reference sequence). The germline V and J ends were trimmed by 1 base and 2 bases, with 20 bases remaining between them. CDR3 length: 18 amino acids. CDR3 bases: TGTGCCAGCAGCTTAGATGGTAGGGGTTACAGACAGCAAGAGACCCAGTACTTC. It is translated as CASSLDGRGYRQQETQYF.

The chain is built from TRBV19 and TRBJ1-1; possibly TRBD1 for D (5 bases). The CDR3 totals 15 residues. Trimming removed 1 base at V and 0 bases at J, with 9 bases between. Germline V gives CDR1 LNHDA, CDR2 SQIVND (reference sequence). The CDR3 DNA follows: TGTGCCAGTAGTATAGGGGCAGGGCTGAACACTGAAGCTTTCTTT. Amino acids: CASSIGAGLNTEAFF.

The V call is TRBV7-2, the J call TRBJ2-1, with 13 bases fitting TRBD2. CDR3 length equals 16 residues. CDR1 is SGHTA and CDR2 is FQGNSA in the germline V gene. The J segment lost 5 bases and the V segment lost 1 base, leaving 2 bases of the junction unmatched. CDR3 loop: CASSLGLAGGNNEQFF. The CDR3 DNA sequence: TGTGCCAGCAGCTTAGGACTAGCGGGAGGAAACAATGAGCAGTTCTTC.

The gene calls are TRBV6-5 and TRBJ1-2, with TRBD1 matching 8 bases. J was trimmed by 4 bases and V by 7 bases; bases with no gene match: 8. The CDR3 spans 14 residues. Per the germline V gene, CDR1 is MNHEY and CDR2 is SVGAGI. The CDR3 coding sequence is TGTGCCAGCACCACGGACAGGGCGGCCTATGGCTACACCTTC. It yields the protein CASTTDRAAYGYTF.

This chain links TRBV4-2 with TRBJ2-5, with D maybe TRBD2 (5 bases). V was trimmed by 0 bases and J by 1 base, leaving 12 bases between them. CDR3 length equals 16 residues. The V gene's germline CDR1 is LGHNA and CDR2 YNFKEQ. CDR3: CASSQEPSNSQETQYF. CDR3 nucleotides: TGTGCCAGCAGCCAAGAACCTAGCAACTCCCAAGAGACCCAGTACTTC.

This chain joins TRBV10-3 and TRBJ2-7, with D possibly TRBD1 on 5 matching bases. This CDR3 region has 12 residues. Per the germline V gene, CDR1 is ENHRY and CDR2 is SYGVKD. Deletions cut 6 bases from V and 3 bases from J, with 9 bases between. The CDR3: CAIRTGNYEQYF. The DNA for the CDR3 is TGTGCCATCAGAACAGGAAACTACGAGCAGTACTTC.

This chain links TRBV6-5 with TRBJ1-5; 10 nucleotides agree with TRBD1. J lost 1 base, V lost 4 bases, and 1 base had no gene match. The CDR3 contains 15 residues. Germline V lookup: CDR1 MNHEY, CDR2 SVGAGI. CDR3 loop: CASSSDRGSNQPQHF. CDR3 in DNA: TGTGCCAGCAGTTCGGACAGGGGGAGCAATCAGCCCCAGCATTTT.

The chain couples TRBV7-3 to TRBJ2-3, with TRBD2 matching over 9 bases. The J segment lost 3 bases and the V segment lost 2 bases, leaving 0 bases of the junction unmatched. CDR3 length: 14 residues. Germline V gene data show CDR1 as SGHTA and CDR2 as FQGTGA. The CDR3, as DNA: TGTGCCAGCAGCTTACTAGCGGGAACAGATACGCAGTATTTT. Protein sequence: CASSLLAGTDTQYF.

The CDR3 DNA is TGCGCCAGCAGCCAAGTCCTGACAGGGAACACTGAAGCTTTCTTT. Translating gives CASSQVLTGNTEAFF. The chain combines TRBV4-1 with TRBJ1-1, with D perhaps matching TRBD1 (6 bases). The CDR3 runs to 15 residues. The V end was cut by 1 base, the J end by 1 base, with 10 bases between. The V gene's germline CDR1 is MGHRA and CDR2 YSYEKL.

J is TRBJ1-6 and V is TRBV19; D gene ambiguous. The germline CDR1 and CDR2 sequences are LNHDA and SQIVND (reference sequence). The V and J ends lost 3 bases and 4 bases respectively, with 13 bases between them. The CDR3 is made up of 16 amino acids. The CDR3 bases are TGTGCCAGTAGTATTGGAGGAACCGGATATAATTCACCCCTCCACTTT. Its protein product is CASSIGGTGYNSPLHF.

This rearrangement joins TRBV4-1 to TRBJ2-1; 8 bases align to TRBD2. V trimming: 1 base; J trimming: 3 bases; junction bases outside the gene matches: 2. The length of the CDR3 is 15 residues. The germline V gene has CDR1 MGHRA and CDR2 YSYEKL. The chain's CDR3 is CASSQGLANYNEQFF. The CDR3 nucleotides are TGCGCCAGCAGCCAAGGACTAGCGAACTACAATGAGCAGTTCTTC.

The chain is built from TRBV2 and TRBJ2-7; D is perhaps TRBD1 (6 bases). Trimming took off 6 bases at V and 0 bases at J, with 15 bases between the two ends. Germline V gives CDR1 SNHLY, CDR2 FYNNEI. The CDR3 has 15 amino acids. CDR3 loop: CASRADRTVSYEQYF. Here the CDR3 DNA reads TGTGCCAGCAGAGCCGACAGGACGGTCTCCTACGAGCAGTACTTC.

V gene TRBV11-2 combines with J gene TRBJ2-7; 16 bases are shared with TRBD2. Trimming removed 4 bases from V and 5 bases from J; junction bases left unmatched: 5. The CDR3 covers 16 residues. Germline V CDR1 and CDR2: SGHAT, FQNNGV. CDR3 DNA: TGTGCCAGCAGCTCGGGACTAGCGGGAGGGGGCCACGAGCAGTACTTC. It encodes CASSSGLAGGGHEQYF.

This chain connects TRBV5-3 to TRBJ2-1; D uncertain. TRBV5-3 is identified as an open reading frame with a role that is uncertain. The CDR3 has 14 residues. Trimming pared 4 bases from V and 10 bases from J, leaving 18 bases between. CDR3 amino acids: CARSAWSRPHEQFF. CDR3 in DNA: TGTGCCAGAAGCGCCTGGTCTAGGCCCCACGAGCAGTTCTTC.

This CDR3 reads CASRPGFRSLGDGYTF. The CDR3 bases are TGTGCCAGCAGGCCAGGGTTTAGATCACTGGGCGATGGCTACACCTTC. The rearrangement uses TRBV6-6 and TRBJ1-2, with D possibly being TRBD1 (5 bases). Trimming left V 6 bases short and J 6 bases short, with 23 bases between. This CDR3 is built from 16 residues. In germline, CDR1 is MNHNY, CDR2 SVGAGI (reference sequence).

The rearrangement joins TRBV7-2 to TRBJ2-2; possibly TRBD2 for D (6 bases). CDR1 is SGHTA, CDR2 FQGNSA, per germline. V lost 1 base and J lost 6, with 12 bases in between. This CDR3 comprises 15 residues. The CDR3 protein is CASSLVLASAGELFF. CDR3 nucleotide sequence: TGTGCCAGCAGCTTAGTACTAGCCTCCGCCGGGGAGCTGTTTTTT.

This chain joins TRBV7-2 and TRBJ2-3, with 10 positions matching TRBD2. The CDR3 is 14 residues long. The V segment lost 1 base and the J segment 5 bases; nucleotides outside the gene matches: 0. CDR1 is SGHTA and CDR2 is FQGNSA in the germline V gene. Here the CDR3 reads CASSLGLAGDTQYF. The DNA of the CDR3 is TGTGCCAGCAGCTTAGGACTAGCGGGAGATACGCAGTATTTT.

This chain connects TRBV5-5 to TRBJ1-3; TRBD1 is a possible D gene (5 bases). The CDR3 loop spans 14 amino acids. Trimming took 4 bases from V and 5 from J, leaving 13 bases between them. Per germline, CDR1 SGHKS and CDR2 YYEKEE (reference sequence). CDR3 residues: CASSGGSSRNTIYF. The DNA for the CDR3 is TGTGCCAGCAGCGGGGGGAGTAGTCGAAACACCATATATTTT.

The chain joins TRBV4-2 to TRBJ2-7, with D possibly matching TRBD2 (5 bases). The CDR3 covers 15 residues. CDR1 is LGHNA and CDR2 is YNFKEQ in the germline V gene. Between the trimmed V and J ends, which lost 2 bases and 6 bases, there was a span of 17 bases. The CDR3, as DNA: TGTGCCAGCAGCCAATATGGGGAGTCGGCTCTCGAGCAGTACTTC. Amino acids: CASSQYGESALEQYF.

This clone has just one count. V and J are TRBV6-1 and TRBJ2-7, with D unresolved. The CDR3 is 15 residues long. V was cut by 2 bases and J by 2 bases, with 13 bases left in between. Per germline, CDR1 MNHNS and CDR2 SASEGT. The CDR3 coding sequence is TGTGCCAGCAGTGAAAACCCCCCCAGGACCTACGAGCAGTACTTC. Translation: CASSENPPRTYEQYF.

V usage is TRBV7-9 and J usage is TRBJ2-3; D perhaps matches TRBD1 (5 bases). V was cut by 6 bases and J by 0 bases, with 16 bases left in between. Germline CDR1 reads SEHNR; CDR2 reads FQNEAQ (reference sequence). The CDR3 is 16 residues long. As DNA, the CDR3 is TGTGCCAGCAGGTTAAGGGGTGGGCCTAGCACAGATACGCAGTATTTT. Amino acid sequence: CASRLRGGPSTDTQYF.

The rearrangement links TRBV19 to TRBJ1-5; no clear D gene. Germline CDR1 reads LNHDA; CDR2 reads SQIVND (reference sequence). This CDR3 contains 12 residues. The V and J ends lost 3 bases and 10 bases respectively, with 10 bases between them. The CDR3 sequence: CASSIGASPQHF. The CDR3 DNA sequence: TGTGCCAGTAGTATTGGAGCGTCACCCCAGCATTTT. Combining the CDR3 with reference TRBV19 and TRBJ1-5 gives the whole variable domain DGGITQSPKYLFRKEGQNVTLSCEQNLNHDAMYWYRQDPGQGLRLIYYSQIVNDFQKGDIAEGYSVSREKKESFPLTVTSAQKNPTAFYLCASSIGASPQHFGDGTRLSIL.

This clone was recorded a few times. V gene TRBV6-2 or TRBV6-3 combines with J gene TRBJ2-7, with 8 bases aligning to TRBD1. The length of the CDR3 is 16 residues. Germline V CDR1 and CDR2: MNHEY, SVGEGT. The V gene end was trimmed by 4 bases and the J gene end by 2 bases; junction bases not matched to a gene: 10. CDR3 coding DNA: TGTGCCAGCAGTTTACATTCGGGACAGGTGACCTACGAGCAGTACTTC. It translates to CASSLHSGQVTYEQYF.